Each of the 11 T cell receptor beta chains below was sequenced from the same sample in a study of chemoradiotherapy in HPV16-positive cancers. Sequencing was performed with immunoSEQ multiplex PCR; in TCRdb, only in-frame clones are kept and a portion is missing. Of some 30,000 clones in the sample, 86% were seen once. The sample in question was blood, obtained from a patient who underwent chemoradiotherapy. The receptor source for this set is a human donor with HPV-associated anogenital cancer.

The V and J genes are TRBV11-2 and TRBJ2-7; the D gene could be TRBD1 or TRBD2 (5 bases each). This CDR3 has 13 residues. V shed 3 bases and J shed 7 bases, with 13 bases lying between them. Per germline, CDR1 SGHAT and CDR2 FQNNGV. In DNA, the CDR3 is TGTGCCAGCAGCTTTCAGGCAGGGAGTGAGCAGTACTTC. This encodes CASSFQAGSEQYF.

This chain uses TRBV27 with TRBJ1-2, with D possibly being TRBD1 (5 bases). Trimming removed 0 bases at V and 6 bases at J, with 20 bases between. The CDR3 is made up of 17 amino acids. CDR1 and CDR2 from the germline V gene are MNHEY and SMNVEV (reference sequence). The DNA for the CDR3 is TGTGCCAGCAGTTTATCCGCTTTCTTGATCGCGGGGGATGGCTACACCTTC. This codes for CASSLSAFLIAGDGYTF.

V usage is TRBV5-6 and J usage is TRBJ2-5; TRBD2 matches at 7 bases. The CDR3 loop spans 15 amino acids. Germline trimming cut 7 bases from V and 5 bases from J; bases unmatched to any gene: 14. The germline CDR1 and CDR2 sequences are SGHDT and YYEEEE. CDR3: CASCPSRGVWETQYF. The CDR3 DNA is TGTGCCAGCTGCCCGAGCCGGGGGGTGTGGGAGACCCAGTACTTC.

The chain uses TRBV6-6 and TRBJ2-2; maybe TRBD2 (6 bases). The germline CDR1 and CDR2 sequences are MNHNY and SVGAGI (reference sequence). CDR3 size: 14 residues. V was trimmed by 6 bases and J by 3 bases, leaving 11 bases between them. This CDR3 is CASRGTQYTGELFF. CDR3 DNA: TGTGCCAGCAGGGGGACTCAATACACCGGGGAGCTGTTTTTT.

CDR3 sequence reads: CASSTGTGHLEQYF. In DNA, the CDR3 is TGTGCCAGCAGTACGGGGACAGGCCATCTCGAGCAGTACTTC. The rearrangement links TRBV6-6 to TRBJ2-7, with 8 bases fitting TRBD1. The J segment lost 6 bases and the V segment lost 5 bases, leaving 9 bases of the junction unmatched. Per the germline V gene, CDR1 is MNHNY and CDR2 is SVGAGI (reference sequence). This CDR3 is 14 amino acids long.

The chain joins TRBV4-3 to TRBJ1-1; 9 nucleotides agree with TRBD1. CDR1 and CDR2 (germline): LGHNA, YSLEER. The CDR3 has 16 amino acids. The ends lost 1 base at V and 4 bases at J; junction bases unmatched: 7. Here the CDR3 reads CASSQGTGVMGTEAFF. The CDR3 DNA sequence: TGCGCCAGCAGCCAAGGGACAGGGGTTATGGGCACTGAAGCTTTCTTT.

The chain combines TRBV5-1 with TRBJ2-1; the match to TRBD2 covers 12 bases. V lost 4 bases and J lost 6; bases outside the gene matches: 8. The CDR3 is made up of 16 amino acids. Looked up from germline, CDR1 is SGHRS and CDR2 is YFSETQ. The chain's CDR3 is CASSHGTSGLGNEQFF. The CDR3 nucleotides read TGCGCCAGCAGCCACGGGACTAGCGGGTTGGGCAATGAGCAGTTCTTC.

The J gene is TRBJ2-3, the V gene TRBV13; 7 bases line up with TRBD2. The junction had 5 bases not matched to a gene; V was cut back by 5 bases and J by 3 bases. CDR3 length equals 14 residues. Germline-derived CDR1 and CDR2 are PRHDT and FYEKMQ (reference sequence). The CDR3 nucleotides read TGTGCCAGCAGCCGTGGACTAGAGACAGATACGCAGTATTTT. Protein product: CASSRGLETDTQYF.

The chain uses TRBV11-1 and TRBJ2-7; 7 nucleotides line up with TRBD1. V dropped 5 bases and J dropped 2; count of bases not matched to a gene: 6. This CDR3 spans 14 amino acids. Germline values: CDR1 SGHAT, CDR2 FQDESV (reference sequence). The CDR3 bases are TGTGCCAGCAGCCACAGGGGCCTACCCTACGAGCAGTACTTC. Its protein product is CASSHRGLPYEQYF.

The chain recombines TRBV5-6 with TRBJ2-2, with D perhaps matching TRBD1 (6 bases). The CDR3 totals 15 residues. CDR1 is SGHDT, CDR2 YYEEEE, per germline. V dropped 3 bases and J dropped 0 bases, with 9 bases sitting between them. The CDR3: CASSSGQTNTGELFF. CDR3 coding DNA: TGTGCCAGCAGCTCCGGACAGACGAACACCGGGGAGCTGTTTTTT.

The J gene is TRBJ1-2, the V gene TRBV27, with 8 positions matching TRBD1. Germline V CDR1 and CDR2: MNHEY, SMNVEV (reference sequence). The V gene end was trimmed by 5 bases and the J gene end by 4 bases; junction bases not matched to a gene: 9. The CDR3 consists of 15 residues. CDR3 loop: CASSIGQGQGYGYTF. CDR3 DNA sequence: TGTGCCAGCAGTATTGGACAGGGTCAGGGCTATGGCTACACCTTC.